The entry below gives a single T cell receptor beta chain sequence along with its context. The antigen is not known. The data were obtained in a study of cytomegalovirus exposure and HLA in healthy donors. Overall study results and limits: Despite most TCR sequences being rare, some public TCRs occurred in many donors. Subsequent analysis of the roughly 120 validation repertoires found a tendency for first-cohort TCR clusters to co-occur. Reportedly, cytomegalovirus status was diagnosed with high sensitivity and specificity.

With V trimmed by 1 base and J by 6 bases, 9 bases remained unmatched. From germline, CDR1 is KGHSH and CDR2 LQKENI. This CDR3 is built from 15 residues. Sequenced by immunoSEQ multiplex PCR; TCRdb stores in-frame clones only, minus some. The sample includes over 130,000 clones, 85% to 90% of them seen just once. Sequenced sample: PBMCs. This receptor was identified in a man aged 18-30 years in good health and CMV-seropositive. The chain uses TRBV18 and TRBJ2-7; 7 positions agree with TRBD1. CDR3 residues: CASSPRDDRVREQYF. The CDR3 DNA sequence: TGTGCCAGCTCACCACGGGATGACAGGGTCCGCGAGCAGTACTTC. Using reference TRBV18 and TRBJ2-7 for the parts outside the CDR3, the full variable domain is NAGVMQNPRHLVRRRGQEARLRCSPMKGHSHVYWYRQLPEEGLKFMVYLQKENIIDESGMPKERFSAEFPKEGPSILRIQQVVRGDSAAYFCASSPRDDRVREQYFGPGTRLTVT.